This TCR beta chain was obtained from a study of blood T cell repertoires in COVID-19. Study details: Specimens from acute and convalescent COVID-19 originated in the United States, Italy and Spain. The analysed material was cDNA or gDNA that came from T cells, B-cell-depleted T cells, or PBMCs.

This CDR3 has 13 residues. The V end lost 3 bases, the J end lost 6 bases, and 12 bases lay between the germline ends. Germline CDR1 is MNHEY and CDR2 is SVGEGT. Measured with immunoSEQ multiplex PCR; TCRdb has only the in-frame clones, and not every one. The sample has 150,000 to 200,000 clones; around 87% are singletons. The rearrangement uses TRBV6-2 or TRBV6-3 and TRBJ2-7; TRBD2 might be the D (5 bases). Sample: PBMCs or T cells enriched from blood (not recorded which). This TCR derives from a woman in her 40s in a cohort exposed to, infected with or recovered from COVID-19 (not recorded which). CDR3: CASSYGAGSEQYF. The CDR3 DNA reads as TGTGCCAGCAGTTATGGCGCGGGTAGCGAGCAGTACTTC.